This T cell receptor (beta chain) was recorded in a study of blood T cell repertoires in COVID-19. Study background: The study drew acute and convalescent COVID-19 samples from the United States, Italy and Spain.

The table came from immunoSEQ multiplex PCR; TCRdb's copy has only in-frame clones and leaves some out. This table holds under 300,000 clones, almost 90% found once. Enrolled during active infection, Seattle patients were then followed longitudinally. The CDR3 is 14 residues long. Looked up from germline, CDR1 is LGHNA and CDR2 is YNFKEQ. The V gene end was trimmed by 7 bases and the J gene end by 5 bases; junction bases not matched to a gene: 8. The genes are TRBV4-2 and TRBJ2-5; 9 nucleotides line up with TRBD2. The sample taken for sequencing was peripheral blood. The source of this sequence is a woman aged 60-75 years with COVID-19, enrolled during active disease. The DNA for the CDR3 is TGTGCCAGCACACCGGCGGGGGGGCGGGAGACCCAGTACTTC. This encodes CASTPAGGRETQYF.